This TCR beta chain is from a study of long-term antiretroviral therapy in people with HIV. On this clone: Its antigen is unknown.

The CDR3 has 14 amino acids. Per germline, CDR1 ENHRY and CDR2 SYGVKD. The V and J ends lost 4 bases and 3 bases respectively, with 10 bases between them. General study findings and limits: ART preceded a rise in diversity that nonetheless stayed lower than in transplant donor controls.

The libraries were made with immunoSEQ v3.0 at survey level. Profiling relied on immunoSEQ multiplex PCR, and the TCRdb table lists in-frame clones only, not all of them. The sample contains some 20,000 clones, 92% of which appear only once. The receptor's source is a woman between 45 and 60 years old with HIV. V gene TRBV10-3 combines with J gene TRBJ1-5; no clear D. The sample consisted of unsorted PBMCs, taken 4.4 years after starting antiretroviral therapy. CDR3 amino acids: CAISVAGDNQPQHF. CDR3 nucleotide sequence: TGTGCCATCAGTGTTGCCGGGGACAATCAGCCCCAGCATTTT.